The clone carrying this TCR beta chain was observed a few times. Antigen specificity is unknown. This record belongs to a study of cytomegalovirus exposure and HLA in healthy donors. Findings and limits, study-wide: TCR beta chains numbering more than 150 were designated cytomegalovirus-associated.

CDR1 SGHAT and CDR2 FQNNGV come from the germline V gene. V shed 3 bases and J 3 bases; nucleotides not matched to a gene: 9. The CDR3 runs 17 residues. Vbeta (60) and Jbeta (13) primers were used in the PCR. Profiled with immunoSEQ multiplex PCR; TCRdb holds only in-frame clones, not every one. The profile shows more than 200,000 clones, under 70% of them singletons. The receptor's source is a man aged 35 to 55 in good health and CMV-seropositive. This rearrangement joins TRBV11-2 to TRBJ2-2, with 8 bases matching TRBD2. What was sequenced was PBMCs. This CDR3 is CASSFGVGAGDTGELFF. CDR3 coding DNA: TGTGCCAGCAGCTTCGGGGTAGGAGCGGGGGACACCGGGGAGCTGTTTTTT.